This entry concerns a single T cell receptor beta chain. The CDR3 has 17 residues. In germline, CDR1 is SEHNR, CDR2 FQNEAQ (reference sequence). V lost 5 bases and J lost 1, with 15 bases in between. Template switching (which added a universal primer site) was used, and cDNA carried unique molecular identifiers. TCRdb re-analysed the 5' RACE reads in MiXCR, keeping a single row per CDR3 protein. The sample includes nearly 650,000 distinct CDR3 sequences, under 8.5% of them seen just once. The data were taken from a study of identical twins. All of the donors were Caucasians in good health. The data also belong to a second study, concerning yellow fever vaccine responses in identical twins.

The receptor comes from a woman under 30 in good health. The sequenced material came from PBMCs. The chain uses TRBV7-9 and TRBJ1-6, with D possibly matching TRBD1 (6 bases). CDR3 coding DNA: TGTGCCAGCAGCCCCACGGGGGCGCGGTCCTATAATTCACCCCTCCACTTT. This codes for CASSPTGARSYNSPLHF. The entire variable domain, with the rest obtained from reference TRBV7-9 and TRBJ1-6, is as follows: DTGVSQNPRHKITKRGQNVTFRCDPISEHNRLYWYRQTLGQGPEFLTYFQNEAQLEKSRLLSDRFSAERPKGSFSTLEIQRTEQGDSAMYLCASSPTGARSYNSPLHFGNGTRLTVT.